This T cell receptor (beta chain) is drawn from a study of blood T cell repertoires in COVID-19. Germline CDR1 and CDR2: ENHRY and SYGVKD. Trimming took 8 bases from V and 6 from J; bases not matched to a gene: 8. The CDR3 has 13 amino acids. Original processing notes: Estimated nucleated cell counts came from reference gene primer amplification. Libraries were prepared by immunoSEQ multiplex PCR; TCRdb keeps only in-frame clonotypes and omits some of them. V, J and clone size are taken as reported in that table, and D and trimming were inferred from the DNA itself. The table lists roughly 250,000 clones, about 90% of them singletons.

This TCR was sampled from a woman aged 25 to 39 with COVID-19, enrolled during active disease. The chain has TRBV10-3 and TRBJ1-2; 8 positions agree with TRBD1. Sequenced sample: peripheral blood. For the CDR3, the DNA is TGTGCCATCTGGGCAGGGGGCTTTAATGGCTACACCTTC. Its protein product is CAIWAGGFNGYTF.